This T cell receptor (beta chain) was identified in a study of T cells in Graves' hyperthyroidism and ophthalmopathy. Using RNA transcripts as the source, TCR beta CDR3 regions were amplified. Using the HTBI primer set, a first-round RT-PCR was run on the TCR CDR3. TCRdb processed the multiplex PCR reads anew with MiXCR; each CDR3 protein has one entry. The sample yields almost 600,000 distinct CDR3 sequences, about 15% seen once. Points on this clonotype: Its antigen is not identified.

Study conclusions and caveats: Most thyroid clonotypes expanded above 0.001 were also detected in blood.

The receptor was isolated from a woman aged 25 to 39 with Graves' hyperthyroidism that later progressed to Graves' ophthalmopathy. Sequences were obtained from blood.

CDR3 amino acids: CASSLSDRANIQYF. The CDR3 DNA reads as TGTGCCAGCAGCTTATCGGACAGGGCAAACATTCAGTACTTC. The chain uses TRBV7-8 and TRBJ2-4; 8 bases agree with TRBD1. The V and J ends lost 2 bases and 6 bases, in that order; junction bases with no gene match: 3. The CDR3 spans 14 residues. CDR1 and CDR2 (germline): SGHVS, FQNEAQ. Looking up the rest from reference TRBV7-8 and TRBJ2-4 gives the full variable domain: GAGVSQSPRYKVAKRGQDVALRCDPISGHVSLFWYQQALGQGPEFLTYFQNEAQLDKSGLPSDRFFAERPEGSVSTLKIQRTQQEDSAVYLCASSLSDRANIQYFGAGTRLSVL.